This T cell receptor (beta chain) was sequenced during a study of PD-1 blockade in classical Hodgkin lymphoma. Whole-study findings and limits: Relapsed/refractory patients reportedly had lower baseline diversity than newly diagnosed patients. By C4D1, diversity of CD4+ TCRs had risen significantly, whereas that of CD8+ TCRs had not. Complete responders' diversity at baseline resembled that of newly diagnosed patients.

Trimming cost V 5 bases and J 5 bases; bases outside gene matches: 9. This CDR3 comprises 15 residues. Germline lookup yields CDR1 GTSNPN and CDR2 SVGIG (reference sequence). Generated by immunoSEQ multiplex PCR, the TCRdb table keeps only in-frame clones and is missing some. Counted here are around 25,000 clones, 67% occurring once; the ten biggest clones make up 10% to 15%. All the patients suffered relapse after autologous stem cell transplantation, and brentuximab vedotin exposure differed. Relapsed/refractory classical Hodgkin lymphoma patients had complete, partial or progressive responses. Notes on this clone: The target antigen is unknown.

The gene calls are TRBV30 and TRBJ1-4; 9 bases match TRBD1. The specimen comprised peripheral blood mononuclear cells (PBMCs), sampled before the second cycle of nivolumab. The receptor was derived from a human donor with classical Hodgkin lymphoma. Here the CDR3 reads CAWEKVGTGNEKLFF. DNA for the CDR3: TGTGCCTGGGAAAAAGTCGGGACAGGGAATGAAAAACTGTTTTTT.